Presented here are 31 T cell receptor beta chains from one specimen sequenced in a study of identifying expanded T cells in peripheral blood. Using immunoSEQ multiplex PCR, the repertoire was profiled, and TCRdb retains in-frame clones only, with some absent. The sample carries some 72,000 clones, roughly nine tenths recorded once. The specimen sequenced was blood. The receptors originated from a person between 18 and 70 years old in good health.

The rearrangement links TRBV6-5 to TRBJ2-7; D may correspond to TRBD1 or TRBD2 (5 bases each). In germline, CDR1 is MNHEY, CDR2 SVGAGI. CDR3 length: 15 residues. V was cut by 5 bases and J by 2 bases, with 16 bases left in between. CDR3 DNA sequence: TGTGCCAGCAGTCCCCCCGGGGCCCTAACCTACGAGCAGTACTTC. It translates to CASSPPGALTYEQYF.

In DNA form, the CDR3 reads TGCGCCAGCAGCTTGGGGGGGCCGGACACTGAAGCTTTCTTT. It translates to CASSLGGPDTEAFF. The chain links TRBV5-1 to TRBJ1-1; perhaps TRBD1 as D (6 bases). Germline values: CDR1 SGHRS, CDR2 YFSETQ. This CDR3 has 14 residues. V lost 0 bases, J lost 3 bases, and 9 bases lay in between. Supplemented by reference TRBV5-1 and TRBJ1-1, the full variable domain reads KAGVTQTPRYLIKTRGQQVTLSCSPISGHRSVSWYQQTPGQGLQFLFEYFSETQRNKGNFPGRFSGRQFSNSRSEMNVSTLELGDSALYLCASSLGGPDTEAFFGQGTRLTVV.

This rearrangement joins TRBV11-3 to TRBJ2-1; TRBD2 matches 10 bases. The CDR3 is 14 amino acids. CDR1 and CDR2 (germline): SGHNT, YENEEA. V shed 5 bases and J 7 bases; nucleotides not matched to a gene: 5. The CDR3 is CASSAGLAENEQFF. DNA of the CDR3: TGTGCCAGCAGCGCAGGACTAGCGGAGAATGAGCAGTTCTTC.

The chain recombines TRBV19 with TRBJ2-7, with 11 bases fitting TRBD2. The CDR3 is 14 residues long. Per the germline V gene, CDR1 is LNHDA and CDR2 is SQIVND (reference sequence). Trimming at V came to 4 bases and at J to 5 bases, leaving 4 bases not matched to a gene. In DNA form, the CDR3 reads TGTGCCAGTAGTACACTAGCGGGAGACCACGAGCAGTACTTC. It is translated as CASSTLAGDHEQYF.

The chain couples TRBV19 to TRBJ2-3; TRBD1 aligns across 8 bases. Germline lookup yields CDR1 LNHDA and CDR2 SQIVND (reference sequence). V shed 3 bases and J 1 base; nucleotides not matched to a gene: 3. CDR3 size: 15 residues. CDR3 sequence reads: CASSIHRGGTDTQYF. In nucleotides, the CDR3 is TGTGCCAGTAGTATCCACAGGGGGGGCACAGATACGCAGTATTTT.

CDR3 residues: CASSLKAGVFGDEQYF. CDR3 DNA: TGTGCCAGCAGCTTAAAGGCAGGGGTTTTCGGCGACGAGCAGTACTTC. The chain is built from TRBV7-8 and TRBJ2-7, with D tentatively TRBD1 (6 bases). Germline values: CDR1 SGHVS, CDR2 FQNEAQ. V gave up 2 bases and J gave up 5 bases, with 19 bases separating them. CDR3 length equals 16 residues.

This chain uses TRBV5-1 with TRBJ2-3; D unclear. The CDR3 has 12 amino acids. The germline V gene has CDR1 SGHRS and CDR2 YFSETQ. Trimming removed 4 bases at V and 0 bases at J, with 3 bases between. CDR3 in amino acids: CASSQSTDTQYF. The CDR3 DNA sequence: TGCGCCAGCAGCCAAAGCACAGATACGCAGTATTTT.

The chain combines TRBV5-4 with TRBJ2-2; 8 positions match TRBD2. J lost 1 base, V lost 0 bases, and 2 bases had no gene match. CDR1 SGHNT and CDR2 YYREEE come from the germline V gene (reference sequence). The CDR3 has 16 residues. Here the CDR3 DNA reads TGTGCCAGCAGCTTGGGAAGCGGGAGGAACACCGGGGAGCTGTTTTTT. Its translation: CASSLGSGRNTGELFF.

The gene calls are TRBV18 and TRBJ2-3; 8 positions agree with TRBD2. Germline V CDR1 and CDR2: KGHSH, LQKENI. The J segment lost 6 bases and the V segment lost 3 bases, leaving 5 bases of the junction unmatched. There are 14 residues in the CDR3. The CDR3 spells CASSPGLVSDTQYF. CDR3 in DNA: TGTGCCAGCTCACCGGGACTAGTAAGTGATACGCAGTATTTT.

The chain couples TRBV28 to TRBJ1-5; 7 bases map to TRBD1. Germline loops: CDR1 MDHEN, CDR2 SYDVKM. V was clipped by 4 bases and J by 4 bases; unmatched bases: 10. This CDR3 contains 16 residues. CDR3 DNA sequence: TGTGCCAGCAGTTCTTATTCTGCCAGGGGGAATCAGCCCCAGCATTTT. Protein product: CASSSYSARGNQPQHF.

The genes are TRBV9 and TRBJ2-3, with D hard to call. Trimming pared 0 bases from V and 0 bases from J, leaving 11 bases between. The CDR3 covers 16 residues. From germline, CDR1 is SGDLS and CDR2 YYNGEE. This CDR3 reads CASSVAGRESTDTQYF. CDR3 bases: TGTGCCAGCAGCGTAGCTGGAAGGGAAAGCACAGATACGCAGTATTTT.

This rearrangement joins TRBV18 to TRBJ1-6; D might be TRBD1 (6 bases). The CDR3 is 16 amino acids. V lost 1 base to trimming and J lost 5 bases, with 12 bases between them. The germline V gene encodes CDR1 KGHSH and CDR2 LQKENI. The CDR3 reads CASSPLRQANNSPLHF. The CDR3 DNA follows: TGTGCCAGCTCACCACTCAGACAGGCTAATAATTCACCCCTCCACTTT. Using reference TRBV18 and TRBJ1-6 for the parts outside the CDR3, the full variable domain is NAGVMQNPRHLVRRRGQEARLRCSPMKGHSHVYWYRQLPEEGLKFMVYLQKENIIDESGMPKERFSAEFPKEGPSILRIQQVVRGDSAAYFCASSPLRQANNSPLHFGNGTRLTVT.

CDR3 loop: CASSQWTGGRNDYEQYF. CDR3 coding DNA: TGCGCCAGCAGCCAATGGACAGGGGGGAGGAACGACTACGAGCAGTACTTC. This chain links TRBV4-1 with TRBJ2-7, with TRBD1 identical over 10 bases. Unmatched junction bases numbered 10, after V lost 2 bases and J lost 3 bases. From germline, CDR1 is MGHRA and CDR2 YSYEKL. The CDR3 has 17 amino acids.

The rearrangement uses TRBV5-1 and TRBJ2-1; 9 bases are a match to TRBD2. The CDR3 is 17 amino acids. Germline V gene data show CDR1 as SGHRS and CDR2 as YFSETQ. V gave up 3 bases and J gave up 0 bases; unmatched junction bases: 7. CDR3 nucleotides: TGCGCCAGCAGCTCGAGACTAGCGGCGAGCTCCTACAATGAGCAGTTCTTC. Translation gives CASSSRLAASSYNEQFF.

The rearrangement joins TRBV19 to TRBJ2-3; TRBD2 matches at 8 bases. CDR1 is LNHDA and CDR2 is SQIVND in the germline V gene (reference sequence). The CDR3 runs to 16 residues. With 3 bases clipped from V and 5 bases from J, the junction kept 10 bases outside the gene matches. For the CDR3, the DNA is TGTGCCAGTAGTATTGGCCCGGGAGGGCCGGAAGATACGCAGTATTTT. It translates to CASSIGPGGPEDTQYF.

The chain has TRBV10-3 and TRBJ2-7; possible D gene TRBD2, 5 bases. This CDR3 has 12 amino acids. Deletions cut 6 bases from V and 4 bases from J, with 10 bases between. Germline V CDR1 and CDR2: ENHRY, SYGVKD. The CDR3 nucleotides read TGTGCCATCAGGAGAGGCGGGTACGAGCAGTACTTC. Its translation is CAIRRGGYEQYF.

The chain joins TRBV19 to TRBJ2-2; 7 nucleotides agree with TRBD1. Germline V gene data show CDR1 as LNHDA and CDR2 as SQIVND (reference sequence). The CDR3 extends over 15 amino acids. Trimming removed 6 bases from V and 3 bases from J; junction bases left unmatched: 7. CDR3 DNA sequence: TGTGCCAGTAGCAGAGGGGGCGTTTACACCGGGGAGCTGTTTTTT. Protein product: CASSRGGVYTGELFF.

The chain joins TRBV7-9 to TRBJ1-1, with 9 bases that match TRBD1. The CDR3 is made up of 14 amino acids. The V gene end was trimmed by 5 bases and the J gene end by 4 bases; junction bases not matched to a gene: 5. Germline CDR1 and CDR2: SEHNR and FQNEAQ (reference sequence). CDR3 sequence reads: CASSATGGFTEAFF. DNA of the CDR3: TGTGCCAGCAGCGCGACAGGGGGTTTCACTGAAGCTTTCTTT. Based on the CDR3 plus reference TRBV7-9 and TRBJ1-1, the full variable domain is DTGVSQNPRHKITKRGQNVTFRCDPISEHNRLYWYRQTLGQGPEFLTYFQNEAQLEKSRLLSDRFSAERPKGSFSTLEIQRTEQGDSAMYLCASSATGGFTEAFFGQGTRLTVV.

The V and J genes are TRBV19 and TRBJ2-3; unclear D gene. Germline V gene sequence: CDR1 LNHDA, CDR2 SQIVND (reference sequence). Trimming shortened V by 1 base and J by 1 base, and 12 bases separated the two germline ends. The CDR3 consists of 16 residues. The CDR3 sequence: CASSIGSGRGTDTQYF. The CDR3 DNA reads TGTGCCAGTAGTATAGGAAGTGGACGAGGCACAGATACGCAGTATTTT.

This CDR3 is CASSLPELRNTEAFF. The CDR3, as DNA: TGTGCCAGCAGCCTCCCTGAACTCAGGAACACTGAAGCTTTCTTT. This sequence joins TRBV4-2 and TRBJ1-1; D ambiguous. CDR1 LGHNA and CDR2 YNFKEQ come from the germline V gene. V lost 4 bases and J 1 base, leaving 13 bases between the germline ends. The CDR3 consists of 15 residues.

The chain combines TRBV5-1 with TRBJ2-1; 8 nucleotides line up with TRBD1. Looked up from germline, CDR1 is SGHRS and CDR2 is YFSETQ. J gave up 9 bases and V 3 bases, and 5 bases lay outside the gene matches. The CDR3 consists of 13 residues. The CDR3 reads CASSWTGSSEQFF. As DNA, the CDR3 is TGCGCCAGCAGCTGGACAGGGAGTAGTGAGCAGTTCTTC.

The rearrangement uses TRBV5-5 and TRBJ1-2; no firm D call. V was clipped by 0 bases and J by 0 bases, with 9 bases between them. Germline values: CDR1 SGHKS, CDR2 YYEKEE (reference sequence). This CDR3 comprises 15 residues. Here the CDR3 DNA reads TGTGCCAGCAGCTTGGCAGTTTTAGCTAACTATGGCTACACCTTC. This codes for CASSLAVLANYGYTF. Together with reference TRBV5-5 and TRBJ1-2, the CDR3 gives the full variable domain: DAGVTQSPTHLIKTRGQQVTLRCSPISGHKSVSWYQQVLGQGPQFIFQYYEKEERGRGNFPDRFSARQFPNYSSELNVNALLLGDSALYLCASSLAVLANYGYTFGSGTRLTVV.

The genes are TRBV11-2 and TRBJ2-7; TRBD1 agrees at 7 bases. CDR1 is SGHAT and CDR2 is FQNNGV in the germline V gene. The CDR3 is made up of 16 amino acids. The ends lost 5 bases at V and 4 bases at J; junction bases unmatched: 14. CDR3 region: CASSPTRRTGVYEQYF. CDR3 bases: TGTGCCAGCAGCCCGACCCGCAGGACAGGAGTTTACGAGCAGTACTTC.

This clone was picked up a small number of times. The CDR3 region has the DNA TGTGCCAGCAGCTCCCACCCCGGGACAGACTATGGCTACACCTTC. This translates into CASSSHPGTDYGYTF. The chain couples TRBV7-9 to TRBJ1-2; TRBD1 matches 7 bases. J was trimmed by 3 bases and V by 4 bases; bases with no gene match: 8. The CDR3 loop spans 15 amino acids. Germline V CDR1 and CDR2: SEHNR, FQNEAQ (reference sequence).

This chain uses TRBV9 with TRBJ1-5; 8 bases fit TRBD1. After removal of 3 bases from V and 6 bases from J, the junction contained 5 bases not matched to a gene. CDR1 is SGDLS and CDR2 is YYNGEE in the germline V gene. CDR3 length: 14 residues. The CDR3 is CASSGGQGRQPQHF. The CDR3 DNA reads as TGTGCCAGCAGCGGAGGACAGGGCCGTCAGCCCCAGCATTTT.

A note on this clone: A junction boundary mismatches the germline segment, possibly from a read error. The chain carries TRBV5-1 and TRBJ2-2, with 11 bases matching TRBD2. The germline V gene encodes CDR1 SGHRS and CDR2 YFSETQ. This CDR3 is 17 amino acids long. CDR3 DNA sequence: TGCGCCAGCAGCCTACTTAGCGGGGGGGCCGTGGTCGGGGAGCTGCTTTTT. Its protein product is CASSLLSGGAVVGELLF.

The rearrangement uses TRBV2 and TRBJ2-1; 11 nucleotides line up with TRBD2. CDR3 length: 15 amino acids. Trimming removed 4 bases from V and 7 bases from J; junction bases left unmatched: 6. Germline CDR1 reads SNHLY; CDR2 reads FYNNEI. The CDR3 protein is CASSVGLAGGNEQFF. CDR3 bases: TGTGCCAGCAGTGTGGGGCTAGCGGGAGGTAATGAGCAGTTCTTC.

The J gene is TRBJ1-2, the V gene TRBV5-1; D perhaps matches TRBD1 (5 bases). Germline CDR1 reads SGHRS; CDR2 reads YFSETQ. The V and J ends lost 0 bases and 8 bases respectively, with 11 bases between them. This CDR3 is built from 13 residues. The CDR3 DNA sequence: TGCGCCAGCAGCTTGGCTCAGGGTGAAGGCTACACCTTC. Translation gives CASSLAQGEGYTF.

The J gene is TRBJ2-1, the V gene TRBV19; 12 bases fit TRBD2. CDR1 LNHDA and CDR2 SQIVND come from the germline V gene (reference sequence). The CDR3 has 15 residues. V gave up 6 bases and J gave up 5 bases; unmatched junction bases: 5. The CDR3 region is CASSRTSGANNEQFF. For the CDR3, the DNA is TGTGCCAGTAGCAGGACTAGCGGGGCCAACAATGAGCAGTTCTTC.

This chain links TRBV29-1 with TRBJ1-2; D is unclear. Per the germline V gene, CDR1 is SQVTM and CDR2 is ANQGSEA. CDR3 size: 13 residues. V was clipped by 3 bases and J by 8 bases, with 16 bases between them. The CDR3 here is CSVDSGGQSGYTF. The CDR3 nucleotides are TGCAGCGTTGACTCTGGCGGTCAAAGCGGCTACACCTTC.

The chain employs TRBV19 and TRBJ2-7; no definite D call. Germline CDR1 reads LNHDA; CDR2 reads SQIVND (reference sequence). The length of the CDR3 is 14 residues. Trimming removed 1 base at V and 6 bases at J, with 13 bases between. The CDR3 here is CASSIGGSSGEQYF. As DNA, the CDR3 is TGTGCCAGTAGTATAGGTGGCTCTAGTGGCGAGCAGTACTTC. Looking up the rest from reference TRBV19 and TRBJ2-7 gives the full variable domain: DGGITQSPKYLFRKEGQNVTLSCEQNLNHDAMYWYRQDPGQGLRLIYYSQIVNDFQKGDIAEGYSVSREKKESFPLTVTSAQKNPTAFYLCASSIGGSSGEQYFGPGTRLTVT.